A selection of T cell receptor beta chains follows, all from one sample in a study of cytomegalovirus exposure and HLA in healthy donors. Produced via immunoSEQ multiplex PCR; TCRdb's table is partial and in-frame only. The sample holds approximately 140,000 clones, 79% seen once. The sample taken for sequencing was PBMCs. These receptors were taken from a human donor in good health. The CDR3 runs from the conserved cysteine through the conserved F or W. D genes are given only for firm matches. Size values are once, few and many counts, or a class for expanded clones, and some rows have none.

cdr3_nt cdr3_aa d_call clone_size j_call v_call
TGTGCCAGCAGCCCAGACTCGGCGGGGACGTACACTGAAGCTTTCTTT CASSPDSAGTYTEAFF . . TRBJ1-1 TRBV9
TGTGCCAGCAGCTTGGGAGCGAGCGCGGAGACCCAGTACTTC CASSLGASAETQYF . . TRBJ2-5 TRBV5-6
TGTGCCAGCAGTTTGAGCGTTTGGGATGGCTACACCTTC CASSLSVWDGYTF . . TRBJ1-2 TRBV27
TGTGCCAGCAGCTGGAGAGGGGGAGCGGCAGATACGCAGTATTTT CASSWRGGAADTQYF . . TRBJ2-3 TRBV5-4
TGTGCCTGGAGTCAACTAGCGGGGGCCCTCTCCTACAATGAGCAGCTCTTC CAWSQLAGALSYNEQLF TRBD2 . TRBJ2-1 TRBV30
TGCGCCAGCAGCTTCCCCACCGGGACAAACTACGGGACCCAGTACTTC CASSFPTGTNYGTQYF . . TRBJ2-5 TRBV5-1
TGTGCCACCAGCAGAGATCCCCAGGGGACTGAAGCTTTCTTT CATSRDPQGTEAFF . . TRBJ1-1 TRBV15
TGTGCCAGTAGTATTATGGAGGAAGGCTACACCTTC CASSIMEEGYTF . few TRBJ1-2 TRBV19
TGCGCCAGCAGCCCAGAAACTAGCGGGACAGATACGCAGTATTTT CASSPETSGTDTQYF TRBD2 . TRBJ2-3 TRBV5-1
TGTGCCAGCAGCTTAGGGGGGCCTGGTAGGAATGAAAAACTGTTTTTT CASSLGGPGRNEKLFF . . TRBJ1-4 TRBV7-9
TGTGCCAGCAGCTTAGTCAGGGATCACTATGGCTACACCTTC CASSLVRDHYGYTF . . TRBJ1-2 TRBV7-2
TGTGCCAGCAGTTACTCCGGGACAGGGGCAGAAAAACTGTTTTTT CASSYSGTGAEKLFF TRBD1 . TRBJ1-4 TRBV6-5
TGTGCCTGGAGCCGGGAGCTAGCCGCCCGAAGGGACAATGAGCAGTTCTTC CAWSRELAARRDNEQFF . once TRBJ2-1 TRBV30
TGTGCCAGCAGCTCCTTCCTGAGACTCCAAGAGACCCAGTACTTC CASSSFLRLQETQYF . . TRBJ2-5 TRBV5-4
TGTGCCAGCAGCTTCCTGGACAGTCTCAATCAGCCCCAGCATTTT CASSFLDSLNQPQHF . . TRBJ1-5 TRBV7-2
TGCGCCAGCAGGACCACCGGGACAGTGGCCGCCCGATTCAATCAGCCCCAGCATTTT CASRTTGTVAARFNQPQHF TRBD1 . TRBJ1-5 TRBV4-1
TGTGCCAGTAGTCCCCCTGGACAGGCGTACCGCTCCTATAATTCACCCCTCCACTTT CASSPPGQAYRSYNSPLHF TRBD1 . TRBJ1-6 TRBV19
TGTGCCAGCAGCCCAAGCGGGGGCCAAGAGACCCAGTACTTC CASSPSGGQETQYF TRBD2 . TRBJ2-5 TRBV9